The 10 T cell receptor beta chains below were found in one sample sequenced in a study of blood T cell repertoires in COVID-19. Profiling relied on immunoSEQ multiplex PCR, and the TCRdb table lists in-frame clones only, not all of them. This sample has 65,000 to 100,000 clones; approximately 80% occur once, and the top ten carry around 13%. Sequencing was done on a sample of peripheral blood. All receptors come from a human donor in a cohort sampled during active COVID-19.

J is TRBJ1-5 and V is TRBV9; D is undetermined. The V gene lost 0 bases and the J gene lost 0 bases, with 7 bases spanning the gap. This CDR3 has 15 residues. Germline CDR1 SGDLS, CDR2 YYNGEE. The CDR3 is CASSVGHNSNQPQHF. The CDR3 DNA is TGTGCCAGCAGCGTAGGACATAATAGCAATCAGCCCCAGCATTTT.

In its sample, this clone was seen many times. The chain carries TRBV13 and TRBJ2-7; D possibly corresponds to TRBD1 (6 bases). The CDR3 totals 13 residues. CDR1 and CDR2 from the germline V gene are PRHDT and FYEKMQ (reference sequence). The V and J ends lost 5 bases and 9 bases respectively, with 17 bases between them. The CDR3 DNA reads TGTGCCAGCAGCGGCCGGACAGCATCCGGGCAGTACTTC. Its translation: CASSGRTASGQYF.

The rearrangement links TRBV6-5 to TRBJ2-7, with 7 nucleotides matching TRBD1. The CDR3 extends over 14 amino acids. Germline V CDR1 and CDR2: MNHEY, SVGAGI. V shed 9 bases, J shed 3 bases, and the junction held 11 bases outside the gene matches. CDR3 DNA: TGTGCCAGTCAAACAAGGGACAGCCGCTACGAGCAGTACTTC. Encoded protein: CASQTRDSRYEQYF.

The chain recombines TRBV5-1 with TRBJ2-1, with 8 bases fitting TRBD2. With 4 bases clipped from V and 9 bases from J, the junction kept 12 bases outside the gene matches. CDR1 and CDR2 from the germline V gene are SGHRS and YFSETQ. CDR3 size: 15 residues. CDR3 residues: CASSPGGDATSEQFF. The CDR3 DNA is TGCGCCAGCAGCCCGGGAGGGGACGCTACTAGTGAGCAGTTCTTC.

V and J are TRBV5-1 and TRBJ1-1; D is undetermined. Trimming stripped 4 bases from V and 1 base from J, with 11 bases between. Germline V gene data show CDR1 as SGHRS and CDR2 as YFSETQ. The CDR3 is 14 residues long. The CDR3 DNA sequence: TGCGCCAGCAGCGGTGAAGGAGGGAACACTGAAGCTTTCTTT. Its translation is CASSGEGGNTEAFF.

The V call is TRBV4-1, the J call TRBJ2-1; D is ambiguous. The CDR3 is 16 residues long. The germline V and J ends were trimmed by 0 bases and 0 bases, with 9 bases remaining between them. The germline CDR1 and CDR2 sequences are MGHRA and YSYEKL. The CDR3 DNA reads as TGCGCCAGCAGCCAAGATCCGTCACTCTCCTACAATGAGCAGTTCTTC. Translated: CASSQDPSLSYNEQFF.

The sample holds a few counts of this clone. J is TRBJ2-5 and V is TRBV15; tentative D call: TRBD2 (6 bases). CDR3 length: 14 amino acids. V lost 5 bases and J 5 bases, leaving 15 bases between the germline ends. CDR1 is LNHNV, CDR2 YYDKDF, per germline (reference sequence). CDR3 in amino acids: CATSERGGSETQYF. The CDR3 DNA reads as TGTGCCACCAGCGAGAGAGGAGGGTCGGAGACCCAGTACTTC.

CDR3 sequence: CASGLGGQGGYTF. In DNA, the CDR3 is TGTGCTAGTGGTTTGGGGGGACAGGGTGGCTACACCTTC. This chain links TRBV12-5 with TRBJ1-2, with TRBD1 matching 9 bases. The CDR3 covers 13 residues. Germline CDR1 is LGHNT and CDR2 is FRNRAP. V dropped 1 base and J dropped 7; count of bases not matched to a gene: 1.

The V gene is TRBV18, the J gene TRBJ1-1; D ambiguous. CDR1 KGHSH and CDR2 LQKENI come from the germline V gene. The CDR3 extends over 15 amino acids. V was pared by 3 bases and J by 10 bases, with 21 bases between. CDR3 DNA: TGTGCCAGCTCACCGAACAGAAACGCCATGAACGGAGCTTTCTTT. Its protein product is CASSPNRNAMNGAFF.

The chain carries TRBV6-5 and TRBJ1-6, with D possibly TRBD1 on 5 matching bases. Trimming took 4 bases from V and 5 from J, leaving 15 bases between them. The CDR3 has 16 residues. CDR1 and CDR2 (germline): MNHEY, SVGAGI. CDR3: CASSFSQGTNNSPLHF. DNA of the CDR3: TGTGCCAGCAGTTTCAGCCAGGGTACTAATAATTCACCCCTCCACTTT.